Shown below are 3 T cell receptor beta chains from a single sample sequenced in a study of radiation and T cells in renal cell carcinoma. The time point was: blood 2 weeks post-SBRT. Treatment given: 15 Gy SBRT to primary tumor, nephrectomy 4 weeks later. The data were produced by immunoSEQ multiplex PCR, yet TCRdb's version contains in-frame clones alone and is incomplete. This table holds 100,000 to 150,000 clones, about four fifths found once. The sample in question was blood, obtained from a patient whose treatment included radiotherapy and nephrectomy. Receptors were obtained from a man aged 50-59 years with renal cell carcinoma.

This clone was detected only a few times. This chain links TRBV11-2 with TRBJ2-2; TRBD1 might be the D (5 bases). Germline CDR1 reads SGHAT; CDR2 reads FQNNGV. V gave up 1 base and J gave up 4 bases, with 10 bases separating them. This CDR3 comprises 15 residues. The CDR3 bases are TGTGCCAGCAGCTTAGGGTGGGGCTCCACCGGGGAGCTGTTTTTT. Encoded protein: CASSLGWGSTGELFF.

The V and J genes are TRBV29-1 and TRBJ2-1, with D possibly TRBD1 on 6 matching bases. Per the germline V gene, CDR1 is SQVTM and CDR2 is ANQGSEA. The CDR3 is made up of 12 amino acids. V lost 5 bases to trimming and J lost 6 bases, with 11 bases between them. The CDR3 DNA reads as TGCAGCGTTCTCAGGACAGCCAATGAGCAGTTCTTC. It translates to CSVLRTANEQFF.

The V call is TRBV9, the J call TRBJ2-1; TRBD2 agrees at 8 bases. After removal of 1 base from V and 5 bases from J, the junction contained 5 bases not matched to a gene. Per the germline V gene, CDR1 is SGDLS and CDR2 is YYNGEE. This CDR3 is 15 amino acids long. In DNA, the CDR3 is TGTGCCAGCAGCGTATCTTCGCGGGGGGACAATGAGCAGTTCTTC. It yields the protein CASSVSSRGDNEQFF.